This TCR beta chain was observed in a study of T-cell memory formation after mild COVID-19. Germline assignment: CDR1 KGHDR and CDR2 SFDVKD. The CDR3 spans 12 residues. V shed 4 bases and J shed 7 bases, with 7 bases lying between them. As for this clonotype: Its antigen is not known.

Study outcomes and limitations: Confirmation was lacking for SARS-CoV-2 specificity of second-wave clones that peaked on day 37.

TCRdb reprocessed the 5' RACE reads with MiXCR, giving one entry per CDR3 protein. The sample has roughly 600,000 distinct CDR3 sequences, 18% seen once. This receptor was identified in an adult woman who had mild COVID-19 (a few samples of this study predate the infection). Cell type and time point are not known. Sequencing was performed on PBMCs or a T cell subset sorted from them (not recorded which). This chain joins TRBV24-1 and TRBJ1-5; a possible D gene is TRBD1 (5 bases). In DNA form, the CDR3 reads TGTGCCACCAGTGACAGGGACCAGCCCCAGCATTTT. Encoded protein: CATSDRDQPQHF.